Below, 20 T cell receptor beta chains from the same sample are listed, as sequenced in a study of chemoradiotherapy in HPV16-positive cancers. This table comes from immunoSEQ multiplex PCR, and its TCRdb copy is limited to in-frame clones, with some not included. The sample includes about 68,000 clones, about 90% of them seen just once. Sequenced material: blood, taken from a patient who underwent chemoradiotherapy. The receptors here all came from a human donor with HPV-associated anogenital cancer.

The genes are TRBV5-1 and TRBJ1-5; D is possibly TRBD1 (5 bases). CDR1 is SGHRS, CDR2 YFSETQ, per germline. Trimming removed 7 bases at V and 5 bases at J, with 19 bases between. This CDR3 region has 15 residues. The CDR3 loop reads CASGAFRVTYQPQHF. Here the CDR3 DNA reads TGCGCCAGCGGAGCCTTCAGGGTTACCTATCAGCCCCAGCATTTT.

The chain employs TRBV11-2 and TRBJ2-1; 7 bases agree with TRBD1. The junction had 4 bases not matched to a gene; V was cut back by 6 bases and J by 11 bases. The CDR3 loop spans 11 amino acids. Germline V lookup: CDR1 SGHAT, CDR2 FQNNGV. The CDR3 protein is CASRDRFKQFF. DNA of the CDR3: TGTGCCAGCAGGGACAGGTTCAAGCAGTTCTTC.

This chain uses TRBV13 with TRBJ2-3; tentative D call: TRBD2 (6 bases). V dropped 2 bases and J dropped 0 bases, with 12 bases sitting between them. The CDR3 loop spans 16 amino acids. Looked up from germline, CDR1 is PRHDT and CDR2 is FYEKMQ (reference sequence). CDR3 sequence (DNA): TGTGCCAGCAGCTTACCCGGTAGCGGAAGCACAGATACGCAGTATTTT. Its protein product is CASSLPGSGSTDTQYF.

The CDR3 DNA is TGTGCCAGCCTAGCGGGGGGGGAGCTGTTTTTT. It translates to CASLAGGELFF. The genes are TRBV19 and TRBJ2-2, with TRBD2 identical over 9 bases. Germline V gives CDR1 LNHDA, CDR2 SQIVND (reference sequence). J gave up 8 bases and V 9 bases, and 1 base lay outside the gene matches. The CDR3 has 11 residues.

This sequence joins TRBV7-9 and TRBJ2-1; TRBD1 matches at 8 bases. The CDR3 is made up of 19 amino acids. The germline gives CDR1 SEHNR, CDR2 FQNEAQ (reference sequence). V trimming: 1 base; J trimming: 0 bases; junction bases outside the gene matches: 11. The CDR3, as DNA: TGTGCCAGCAGCTTAGGTACGGGACAGGTGCCCCGCTCCTACAATGAGCAGTTCTTC. Translating gives CASSLGTGQVPRSYNEQFF.

This chain links TRBV6-1 with TRBJ1-3; 9 nucleotides line up with TRBD1. The germline CDR1 and CDR2 sequences are MNHNS and SASEGT. CDR3 size: 15 residues. V shed 0 bases, J shed 16 bases, and the junction held 13 bases outside the gene matches. The CDR3 DNA reads as TGTGCCAGCAGTGAAGCAGCGAGGACAGGGGCTCCCGGTTATTTT. This gives the protein CASSEAARTGAPGYF.

This sequence joins TRBV5-1 and TRBJ2-5; 10 positions match TRBD1. The CDR3 is 15 residues long. In germline, CDR1 is SGHRS, CDR2 YFSETQ. The trim removed 3 bases at V and 1 base at J, leaving 3 bases unmatched. Here the CDR3 reads CASSSGTGAQETQYF. CDR3 sequence (DNA): TGCGCCAGCAGCTCCGGGACAGGGGCCCAAGAGACCCAGTACTTC. The variable domain in full, completed from reference TRBV5-1 and TRBJ2-5, reads KAGVTQTPRYLIKTRGQQVTLSCSPISGHRSVSWYQQTPGQGLQFLFEYFSETQRNKGNFPGRFSGRQFSNSRSEMNVSTLELGDSALYLCASSSGTGAQETQYFGPGTRLLVL.

The V and J genes are TRBV6-5 and TRBJ1-6; 9 positions agree with TRBD1. The CDR3 sequence is 15 residues long. In germline, CDR1 is MNHEY, CDR2 SVGAGI. The trim removed 7 bases at V and 10 bases at J, leaving 11 bases unmatched. Here the CDR3 DNA reads TGTGCCAGCACCTACGGGGGACAGGGACACTCACCCCTCCACTTT. Encoded protein: CASTYGGQGHSPLHF.

V is TRBV27 and J is TRBJ1-3; a possible D gene is TRBD1 (5 bases). Per the germline V gene, CDR1 is MNHEY and CDR2 is SMNVEV (reference sequence). The CDR3 spans 15 residues. With 6 bases removed from V and 0 bases from J, the gap between germline ends came to 12 bases. The CDR3 coding sequence is TGTGCCAGCAGCTTGGGGGTCTCCTCTGGAAACACCATATATTTT. Encoded protein: CASSLGVSSGNTIYF.

This rearrangement joins TRBV5-1 to TRBJ2-3; the D is unclear. This CDR3 region has 13 residues. Germline-derived CDR1 and CDR2 are SGHRS and YFSETQ. The V and J ends lost 0 bases and 3 bases respectively, with 5 bases between them. The CDR3 spells CASSLEDTDTQYF. The CDR3 DNA follows: TGCGCCAGCAGCTTGGAGGATACAGATACGCAGTATTTT.

The chain has TRBV18 and TRBJ2-2; D perhaps matches TRBD1 (6 bases). The CDR3 is 15 amino acids. The ends were cut back, 7 bases at V and 7 bases at J, with 19 bases in the middle. Per germline, CDR1 KGHSH and CDR2 LQKENI. CDR3 protein: CASLPDRLIDGELFF. CDR3 in DNA: TGTGCCAGCTTACCCGACAGGTTAATCGACGGGGAGCTGTTTTTT. The whole variable domain, remainder taken from reference TRBV18 and TRBJ2-2, is NAGVMQNPRHLVRRRGQEARLRCSPMKGHSHVYWYRQLPEEGLKFMVYLQKENIIDESGMPKERFSAEFPKEGPSILRIQQVVRGDSAAYFCASLPDRLIDGELFFGEGSRLTVL.

The chain links TRBV2 to TRBJ2-7; 9 nucleotides match TRBD2. The V and J ends lost 8 bases and 0 bases, in that order; junction bases with no gene match: 5. Germline CDR1 SNHLY, CDR2 FYNNEI. The CDR3 spans 14 residues. CDR3 DNA: TGTGCCAGCGCGGGAGGGACAACCTCCTACGAGCAGTACTTC. It encodes CASAGGTTSYEQYF.

The chain employs TRBV5-5 and TRBJ2-1; D might be TRBD2 (6 bases). CDR3 length: 15 amino acids. Germline CDR1 SGHKS, CDR2 YYEKEE (reference sequence). Trimming removed 5 bases from V and 3 bases from J, with 15 bases in between. The CDR3 nucleotides are TGTGCCAGCAGTCCCTGGGGCGGGAACTACAATGAGCAGTTCTTC. Protein: CASSPWGGNYNEQFF.

The chain carries TRBV7-2 and TRBJ2-3; 10 positions agree with TRBD2. The CDR3 covers 19 residues. Germline values: CDR1 SGHTA, CDR2 FQGNSA. V gave up 5 bases and J gave up 0 bases; unmatched junction bases: 14. The CDR3 here is CASSPIWTSGTSSTDTQYF. The CDR3 DNA reads TGTGCCAGCAGCCCGATCTGGACTAGCGGTACCTCTAGCACAGATACGCAGTATTTT.

The chain employs TRBV11-2 and TRBJ1-2; the D is unclear. Trimming removed 3 bases from V and 4 bases from J, with 9 bases in between. Germline CDR1 SGHAT, CDR2 FQNNGV. CDR3 length: 13 amino acids. CDR3 amino acids: CASSFSMLYGYTF. CDR3 DNA sequence: TGTGCCAGCAGCTTTTCCATGCTCTATGGCTACACCTTC.

V and J are TRBV5-5 and TRBJ2-7; a possible D gene is TRBD2 (6 bases). Germline loops: CDR1 SGHKS, CDR2 YYEKEE (reference sequence). CDR3 length: 14 amino acids. Trimming took 4 bases from V and 6 from J, leaving 17 bases between them. The CDR3 DNA sequence: TGTGCCAGCAGCGAGCGTGGCCTAGCGATCGAGCAGTACTTC. Its protein product is CASSERGLAIEQYF.

This chain links TRBV6-1 with TRBJ2-3; 8 bases align to TRBD1. Trimming cost V 6 bases and J 4 bases; bases outside gene matches: 6. The V gene's germline CDR1 is MNHNS and CDR2 SASEGT. There are 14 residues in the CDR3. The CDR3: CASRSGGAADTQYF. CDR3 coding DNA: TGTGCCAGCAGGTCAGGGGGCGCAGCAGATACGCAGTATTTT.

As DNA, the CDR3 is TGTGCCAGCAGCGTTTTTGATAGCAATCAGCCCCAGCATTTT. Translation gives CASSVFDSNQPQHF. The rearrangement uses TRBV9 and TRBJ1-5; no clear D. The CDR3 length is 14 residues. V lost 2 bases to trimming and J lost 0 bases, with 6 bases between them. Per germline, CDR1 SGDLS and CDR2 YYNGEE. The full variable domain, its missing parts supplied by reference TRBV9 and TRBJ1-5, is DSGVTQTPKHLITATGQRVTLRCSPRSGDLSVYWYQQSLDQGLQFLIQYYNGEERAKGNILERFSAQQFPDLHSELNLSSLELGDSALYFCASSVFDSNQPQHFGDGTRLSIL.

The chain uses TRBV5-1 and TRBJ1-2, with D uncertain. V dropped 0 bases and J dropped 1 base, with 10 bases sitting between them. This CDR3 is built from 15 residues. Germline assignment: CDR1 SGHRS and CDR2 YFSETQ. The CDR3 nucleotides are TGCGCCAGCAGCTTGGCTGGACGGATTAACTATGGCTACACCTTC. Protein product: CASSLAGRINYGYTF.

V usage is TRBV2 and J usage is TRBJ1-2; D may be TRBD1 (5 bases). From germline, CDR1 is SNHLY and CDR2 FYNNEI. The CDR3 spans 14 residues. Trimming removed 5 bases from V and 4 bases from J, with 14 bases in between. CDR3 DNA: TGTGCCAGCAGTCCCTTGAAAGGGGTCTATGGCTACACCTTC. Translating gives CASSPLKGVYGYTF.